The clone carrying this TCR beta chain was seen more than once but under ten times. The sample originates from a study of cytomegalovirus exposure and HLA in healthy donors. Study background: Of the donors genotyped, 398 in all, about 81% fell in the Caucasian-associated ancestry cluster.

The study ran its PCR with 60 Vbeta and 13 Jbeta primers. The protocol was immunoSEQ multiplex PCR, while the TCRdb copy is restricted to in-frame clones and leaves out a portion. The table lists about 130,000 clones, more than 8% of them singletons, with 5% to 7% in the top ten. The CDR3 covers 15 residues. Trimming pared 2 bases from V and 5 bases from J, leaving 14 bases between. Per germline, CDR1 SNHLY and CDR2 FYNNEI. The chain is built from TRBV2 and TRBJ2-3; no reliable D call. Sequenced: PBMCs. This sequence was found in a man in his forties or fifties in good health and CMV-seronegative. The CDR3 here is CASSESPSAGDTQYF. CDR3 DNA sequence: TGTGCCAGCAGTGAAAGCCCCTCTGCTGGAGATACGCAGTATTTT.